Below, 17 T cell receptor beta chains from the same sample are listed, as sequenced in a study of shared clonotypes between healthy human individuals. Libraries were prepared by immunoSEQ multiplex PCR; TCRdb keeps only in-frame clonotypes and omits some of them. The sample has more than 2,000,000 clones, just over 90% seen once. Sequencing input: naive CD4+ T cells sorted from blood. Regarding subset: CD45RA+ positively selected. The receptors stem from a man between 18 and 35 years old in good health.

The chain employs TRBV7-2 and TRBJ2-7; tentative D call: TRBD1 (5 bases). V lost 5 bases to trimming and J lost 3 bases, with 8 bases between them. The germline gives CDR1 SGHTA, CDR2 FQGNSA. This CDR3 has 12 residues. CDR3 nucleotide sequence: TGTGCCAGCAGCATCCAGGGCTACGAGCAGTACTTC. Encoded protein: CASSIQGYEQYF.

The gene calls are TRBV4-2 and TRBJ2-2, with D possibly TRBD1 on 6 matching bases. Germline V gives CDR1 LGHNA, CDR2 YNFKEQ. The CDR3 loop spans 17 amino acids. The V and J ends lost 0 bases and 4 bases respectively, with 15 bases between them. The CDR3 bases are TGTGCCAGCAGCCAAGATACTGTACAGGGTGCCACCGGGGAGCTGTTTTTT. Translating gives CASSQDTVQGATGELFF.

The chain is built from TRBV7-9 and TRBJ1-3, with D perhaps TRBD1 (5 bases). Germline values: CDR1 SEHNR, CDR2 FQNEAQ (reference sequence). Trimming cost V 7 bases and J 1 base, with 14 bases left between them. The CDR3 consists of 15 residues. CDR3 protein: CASTHGGKSGNTIYF. The CDR3 DNA sequence: TGTGCCAGCACTCACGGGGGGAAGTCTGGAAACACCATATATTTT.

The genes are TRBV29-1 and TRBJ2-1, with D tentatively TRBD2 (6 bases). From germline, CDR1 is SQVTM and CDR2 ANQGSEA. Deletions cut 5 bases from V and 4 bases from J, with 12 bases between. CDR3 length equals 13 residues. CDR3 in DNA: TGCAGCGTTCGTAGCGGAGGGTACAATGAGCAGTTCTTC. The encoded protein is CSVRSGGYNEQFF.

This clone appeared a single time. The chain is built from TRBV2 and TRBJ2-5; D not certain. The germline CDR1 and CDR2 sequences are SNHLY and FYNNEI. This CDR3 is 13 amino acids long. The V end was cut by 8 bases, the J end by 11 bases, with 21 bases between. CDR3 region: CASGGPSTEEQYF. The DNA of the CDR3 is TGTGCCAGCGGCGGACCGTCGACTGAGGAGCAGTACTTC.

Comment on this clone: The same CDR3 can be traced to other DNA sequences in this sample. The rearrangement joins TRBV10-3 to TRBJ2-7; D is unresolved. The V and J ends lost 4 bases and 4 bases respectively, with 5 bases between them. This CDR3 region has 11 residues. Germline CDR1 is ENHRY and CDR2 is SYGVKD. The CDR3 bases are TGTGCCATCAGTGCTGGATACGAGCAGTACTTC. Encoded protein: CAISAGYEQYF.

The V call is TRBV4-2, the J call TRBJ1-4, with D unclear. The V gene lost 4 bases and the J gene lost 4 bases, with 1 base spanning the gap. Per the germline V gene, CDR1 is LGHNA and CDR2 is YNFKEQ. The CDR3 spans 11 residues. CDR3 nucleotide sequence: TGTGCCAGCAGCCTTAATGAAAAACTGTTTTTT. Translated: CASSLNEKLFF.

The chain recombines TRBV11-3 with TRBJ2-7, with TRBD1 matching over 10 bases. Unmatched junction bases numbered 6, after V lost 4 bases and J lost 0 bases. Germline V CDR1 and CDR2: SGHNT, YENEEA. The CDR3 runs 16 residues. CDR3 sequence: CASSCQTGGYSYEQYF. DNA of the CDR3: TGTGCCAGCAGCTGCCAGACAGGGGGCTACTCCTACGAGCAGTACTTC.

This chain links TRBV7-2 with TRBJ1-5; D gene ambiguous. Germline V gene data show CDR1 as SGHTA and CDR2 as FQGNSA. V was clipped by 5 bases and J by 6 bases, with 11 bases between them. CDR3 size: 13 residues. The CDR3 loop reads CASSVDTPQPQHF. Written as DNA, the CDR3 is TGTGCCAGCAGCGTCGACACCCCTCAGCCCCAGCATTTT.

The rearrangement uses TRBV6-5 and TRBJ2-7, with D perhaps matching TRBD1 (6 bases). Between the trimmed V and J ends, which lost 2 bases and 3 bases, there was a span of 17 bases. This CDR3 contains 16 residues. Germline CDR1 MNHEY, CDR2 SVGAGI. The CDR3 is CASSYHRDTQNYEQYF. The CDR3 coding sequence is TGTGCCAGCAGTTACCACCGGGACACCCAAAACTACGAGCAGTACTTC.

The chain joins TRBV6-1 to TRBJ2-2; D assignment may be TRBD1 or TRBD2 (5 bases each). Germline assignment: CDR1 MNHNS and CDR2 SASEGT. The CDR3 is made up of 17 amino acids. V lost 4 bases and J 1 base, leaving 16 bases between the germline ends. The CDR3 here is CASSVTPGTVNTGELFF. In DNA, the CDR3 is TGTGCCAGCAGTGTCACTCCCGGGACGGTGAACACCGGGGAGCTGTTTTTT.

The chain has TRBV9 and TRBJ2-5; 13 bases match TRBD2. Matching the DNA end better, TRBJ2-7 makes the J call doubtful. The CDR3 covers 17 residues. Germline V CDR1 and CDR2: SGDLS, YYNGEE. CDR3 sequence reads: CASSIGLAGDFRYEQYF. As DNA, the CDR3 is TGTGCCAGCAGCATCGGACTAGCGGGAGATTTTCGCTACGAGCAGTACTTC.

The chain links TRBV6-5 to TRBJ2-5, with 10 bases that match TRBD1. With the DNA end fitting TRBJ2-7 better, the J assignment may be wrong. Per germline, CDR1 MNHEY and CDR2 SVGAGI. This CDR3 has 14 residues. The CDR3 bases are TGTGCCAGCAGTCGGACAGGGGGCTCCTACGAGCAGTACTTC. Translated: CASSRTGGSYEQYF.

V and J are TRBV27 and TRBJ2-7; D could derive from TRBD1 or TRBD2 (6 bases each). Germline CDR1 MNHEY, CDR2 SMNVEV (reference sequence). The CDR3 loop spans 14 amino acids. Deletions cut 3 bases from V and 2 bases from J, with 11 bases between. CDR3 sequence reads: CASSFTRGAYEQYF. The DNA for the CDR3 is TGTGCCAGCAGTTTTACAAGGGGGGCCTACGAGCAGTACTTC.

The V call is TRBV5-1, the J call TRBJ2-1; 11 nucleotides agree with TRBD2. This CDR3 spans 15 amino acids. V shed 2 bases, J shed 8 bases, and the junction held 6 bases outside the gene matches. Germline V CDR1 and CDR2: SGHRS, YFSETQ. The CDR3 here is CASSLRSGRGYEQFF. The CDR3, as DNA: TGCGCCAGCAGCTTACGTAGCGGGAGGGGTTATGAGCAGTTCTTC.

The rearrangement joins TRBV2 to TRBJ1-2; possible D gene TRBD1, 5 bases. The CDR3 has 13 residues. CDR1 and CDR2 (germline): SNHLY, FYNNEI. Trimming stripped 6 bases from V and 6 bases from J, with 14 bases between. CDR3 amino acids: CASRTTGANGYTF. The CDR3 nucleotides read TGTGCCAGCAGGACTACAGGAGCCAATGGCTACACCTTC.

Notes on this clone: The sample carries other DNA sequences with the same CDR3. The chain joins TRBV6-5 to TRBJ1-3; TRBD1 matches at 7 bases. Per the germline V gene, CDR1 is MNHEY and CDR2 is SVGAGI. The CDR3 is 15 residues long. The junction had 7 bases not matched to a gene; V was cut back by 8 bases and J by 0 bases. The CDR3 sequence: CASRRDSLSGNTIYF. The CDR3 DNA sequence: TGTGCCAGCCGGCGGGACAGCCTCTCTGGAAACACCATATATTTT.